These 28 T cell receptor beta chains came from one sample sequenced in a study of shared T cell receptors in the human thymus. Repertoires were generated with immunoSEQ multiplex PCR, while TCRdb's copy carries only in-frame clones and drops some. Found here are about 660,000 clones, around 89% of them singletons; the top ten hold 0.0095% to 0.012%. This sample was also put to use in a study of human thymus T cells.

Source material: thymocytes. The receptors originated from a boy younger than two with a congenital heart defect.

The chain joins TRBV4-1 to TRBJ2-1, with 8 bases aligning to TRBD2. Germline values: CDR1 MGHRA, CDR2 YSYEKL. After removal of 4 bases from V and 8 bases from J, the junction contained 1 base not matched to a gene. The CDR3 runs to 12 residues. The CDR3 sequence: CASSLGRDEQFF. The DNA of the CDR3 is TGCGCCAGCAGCCTCGGGAGGGATGAGCAGTTCTTC.

The chain joins TRBV5-4 to TRBJ2-7; D is ambiguous. There are 14 residues in the CDR3. The ends were cut back, 3 bases at V and 4 bases at J, with 14 bases in the middle. Germline-derived CDR1 and CDR2 are SGHNT and YYREEE (reference sequence). CDR3 loop: CASSWSGSRYEQYF. For the CDR3, the DNA is TGTGCCAGCAGCTGGAGTGGCAGTCGGTACGAGCAGTACTTC.

This rearrangement joins TRBV2 to TRBJ2-2; D is possibly TRBD1 (6 bases). Germline V gene data show CDR1 as SNHLY and CDR2 as FYNNEI. This CDR3 has 13 residues. Trimming pared 6 bases from V and 2 bases from J, leaving 7 bases between. The CDR3 region is CASRDSNTGELFF. DNA of the CDR3: TGTGCCAGCAGGGACAGTAACACCGGGGAGCTGTTTTTT.

V and J are TRBV28 and TRBJ2-3, with TRBD2 identical over 11 bases. Germline V gene data show CDR1 as MDHEN and CDR2 as SYDVKM. There are 16 residues in the CDR3. V gave up 5 bases and J gave up 1 base; unmatched junction bases: 5. In DNA form, the CDR3 reads TGTGCCAGCAGTACTGCGACTAGCGGGGGCACAGATACGCAGTATTTT. Translating gives CASSTATSGGTDTQYF.

The chain employs TRBV4-1 and TRBJ1-2; D is unresolved. Trimming pared 0 bases from V and 3 bases from J, leaving 11 bases between. The CDR3 consists of 15 residues. In germline, CDR1 is MGHRA, CDR2 YSYEKL. In DNA, the CDR3 is TGCGCCAGCAGCCAAGATGTAAAGAGGCACTATGGCTACACCTTC. Protein product: CASSQDVKRHYGYTF.

V gene TRBV9 combines with J gene TRBJ2-3; 10 bases match TRBD2. Germline CDR1 SGDLS, CDR2 YYNGEE. This CDR3 is 18 amino acids long. Unmatched junction bases numbered 12, after V lost 3 bases and J lost 2 bases. This chain's CDR3 is CASSGDASSGSVTDTQYF. The CDR3 nucleotides read TGTGCCAGCAGCGGGGATGCTTCTAGCGGGAGCGTCACAGATACGCAGTATTTT.

The rearrangement joins TRBV4-3 to TRBJ2-1; TRBD2 is a possible D gene (6 bases). The CDR3 consists of 15 residues. Germline V gene data show CDR1 as LGHNA and CDR2 as YSLEER. With 1 base removed from V and 9 bases from J, the gap between germline ends came to 16 bases. The CDR3 spells CASSQGVGGKGEQFF. The CDR3 DNA is TGCGCCAGCAGCCAAGGAGTGGGGGGAAAGGGTGAGCAGTTCTTC.

The rearrangement joins TRBV25-1 to TRBJ2-5; TRBD2 matches at 9 bases. Germline trimming cut 5 bases from V and 5 bases from J; bases unmatched to any gene: 3. Germline-derived CDR1 and CDR2 are MGHDK and SYGVNS. The CDR3 spans 13 residues. Here the CDR3 reads CASSRLAVETQYF. DNA of the CDR3: TGTGCCAGCAGTAGACTAGCGGTGGAGACCCAGTACTTC.

The chain recombines TRBV6-5 with TRBJ2-1; 8 bases agree with TRBD2. The J segment lost 9 bases and the V segment lost 6 bases, leaving 4 bases of the junction unmatched. The CDR3 runs 12 residues. Germline assignment: CDR1 MNHEY and CDR2 SVGAGI. CDR3 sequence reads: CASRSGGVEQFF. CDR3 nucleotides: TGTGCCAGCAGGTCGGGAGGGGTTGAGCAGTTCTTC.

The chain carries TRBV11-2 and TRBJ1-3; D not resolved. Trimming removed 0 bases at V and 0 bases at J, with 21 bases between. The germline V gene has CDR1 SGHAT and CDR2 FQNNGV. This CDR3 spans 20 amino acids. Here the CDR3 DNA reads TGTGCCAGCAGCTTAGATTTCCGGGTCTTTCACGTTAACTCTGGAAACACCATATATTTT. Protein: CASSLDFRVFHVNSGNTIYF. Full variable domain (missing parts from reference TRBV11-2 and TRBJ1-3): EAGVAQSPRYKIIEKRQSVAFWCNPISGHATLYWYQQILGQGPKLLIQFQNNGVVDDSQLPKDRFSAERLKGVDSTLKIQPAKLEDSAVYLCASSLDFRVFHVNSGNTIYFGEGSWLTVV.

This clone was counted once. This sequence joins TRBV7-6 and TRBJ2-5; TRBD2 aligns across 8 bases. J was trimmed by 3 bases and V by 11 bases; bases with no gene match: 5. There are 12 residues in the CDR3. Germline V gene sequence: CDR1 SGHVS, CDR2 FNYEAQ. In DNA form, the CDR3 reads TGTGCCGTAGCGGGGACGGAAGAGACCCAGTACTTC. It translates to CAVAGTEETQYF.

This clone appeared once. V gene TRBV9 combines with J gene TRBJ2-5, with D unresolved. This CDR3 contains 13 residues. V gave up 0 bases and J gave up 2 bases, with 5 bases separating them. Germline lookup yields CDR1 SGDLS and CDR2 YYNGEE. The DNA of the CDR3 is TGTGCCAGCAGCGTAGGAGTGCAAGAGACCCAGTACTTC. It encodes CASSVGVQETQYF.

The V call is TRBV28, the J call TRBJ2-7, with D maybe TRBD2 (6 bases). Germline V gene sequence: CDR1 MDHEN, CDR2 SYDVKM. The CDR3 is 16 amino acids. V lost 2 bases to trimming and J lost 1 base, with 15 bases between them. The CDR3 here is CASSLQTRDSSYEQYF. In DNA, the CDR3 is TGTGCCAGCAGTTTACAAACCCGGGACTCGTCCTACGAGCAGTACTTC.

The V call is TRBV6-5, the J call TRBJ2-3; 10 bases match TRBD2. Unmatched junction bases numbered 6, after V lost 2 bases and J lost 4 bases. The CDR3 has 16 residues. Germline V gene data show CDR1 as MNHEY and CDR2 as SVGAGI. The CDR3 sequence is CASSYGSSGRPDTQYF. In DNA, the CDR3 is TGTGCCAGCAGTTACGGGTCTAGCGGGAGACCAGATACGCAGTATTTT.

The chain is built from TRBV7-8 and TRBJ1-2; 8 bases fit TRBD1. This CDR3 is 17 amino acids long. Germline CDR1 is SGHVS and CDR2 is FQNEAQ. V gave up 1 base and J gave up 4 bases; unmatched junction bases: 11. The CDR3 sequence is CASSLGGPGQVTYGYTF. The DNA of the CDR3 is TGTGCCAGCAGCTTAGGGGGACCGGGACAGGTGACCTATGGCTACACCTTC.

This clone was seen only once. The chain is built from TRBV7-8 and TRBJ2-7; 10 bases fit TRBD2. V gave up 2 bases and J gave up 2 bases; unmatched junction bases: 6. The length of the CDR3 is 16 residues. Germline loops: CDR1 SGHVS, CDR2 FQNEAQ. The CDR3 DNA sequence: TGTGCCAGCAGCTTATCACAGCGGGAGGGCCCCTACGAGCAGTACTTC. Translation: CASSLSQREGPYEQYF.

This chain uses TRBV6-1 with TRBJ2-7; the D is unclear. Per germline, CDR1 MNHNS and CDR2 SASEGT. The V gene lost 7 bases and the J gene lost 3 bases, with 7 bases spanning the gap. The CDR3 consists of 11 residues. The CDR3 loop reads CASKALYEQYF. The CDR3 nucleotides read TGTGCCAGCAAAGCGCTCTACGAGCAGTACTTC.

The chain couples TRBV13 to TRBJ2-1; weak D call: TRBD1 (5 bases). This CDR3 has 14 amino acids. Germline V gene lookup returns CDR1 PRHDT and CDR2 FYEKMQ (reference sequence). The V gene lost 6 bases and the J gene lost 5 bases, with 14 bases spanning the gap. CDR3 amino acids: CASSPGSGDNEQFF. The CDR3 DNA follows: TGTGCCAGCAGTCCAGGGTCGGGTGACAATGAGCAGTTCTTC.

This clone was seen a handful of times. The chain combines TRBV11-2 with TRBJ2-7; a possible D gene is TRBD1 (6 bases). The CDR3 length is 16 residues. Germline V gene lookup returns CDR1 SGHAT and CDR2 FQNNGV. Trimming removed 5 bases from V and 4 bases from J, with 21 bases in between. The CDR3 loop is CASSRTSPTGFYEQYF. In DNA form, the CDR3 reads TGTGCCAGCAGCAGAACTTCCCCGACAGGATTTTACGAGCAGTACTTC.

This clone appeared a single time. This rearrangement joins TRBV21-1 to TRBJ2-2; whether TRBD2, the table's D call, matches the DNA was not checked. TRBV21-1 is marked as a pseudogene. The CDR3 loop spans 16 amino acids. CDR3 protein: CASSTSREGNTGELFF. The CDR3, as DNA: TGTGCCAGCAGCACATCCCGGGAGGGGAACACCGGGGAGCTGTTTTTT.

The J gene is TRBJ2-7, the V gene TRBV7-3; no definite D call. CDR1 SGHTA and CDR2 FQGTGA come from the germline V gene. Trimming took off 0 bases at V and 0 bases at J, with 18 bases between the two ends. The CDR3 sequence is 18 residues long. Here the CDR3 reads CASSLTPGLRRSSYEQYF. CDR3 coding DNA: TGTGCCAGCAGCTTAACACCAGGTTTGAGACGGTCCTCCTACGAGCAGTACTTC.

The J gene is TRBJ2-3, the V gene TRBV27; 8 nucleotides line up with TRBD2. From germline, CDR1 is MNHEY and CDR2 SMNVEV (reference sequence). The CDR3 covers 15 residues. Trimming at V came to 10 bases and at J to 5 bases, leaving 14 bases not matched to a gene. In nucleotides, the CDR3 is TGTGCCACCCACACCTTGACTGCGGGAGGAGATACGCAGTATTTT. Translating gives CATHTLTAGGDTQYF.

The rearrangement links TRBV29-1 to TRBJ1-1; perhaps TRBD1 as D (5 bases). The length of the CDR3 is 14 residues. Germline assignment: CDR1 SQVTM and CDR2 ANQGSEA. Trimming cost V 0 bases and J 5 bases, with 13 bases left between them. CDR3 region: CSVEDPPGGTEAFF. CDR3 nucleotide sequence: TGCAGCGTTGAAGATCCGCCCGGGGGGACTGAAGCTTTCTTT.

This chain's CDR3 is CASRSRGLARYTGELFF. The CDR3 nucleotides are TGTGCCAGCAGGTCCAGGGGACTAGCGAGATACACCGGGGAGCTGTTTTTT. The chain carries TRBV2 and TRBJ2-2, with TRBD2 matching 10 bases. Trimming took 6 bases from V and 3 from J; bases not matched to a gene: 10. The CDR3 is made up of 17 amino acids. From germline, CDR1 is SNHLY and CDR2 FYNNEI.

The CDR3 spells CASSEDRGFYGYTF. The CDR3 nucleotides read TGTGCCAGCAGTGAAGACAGGGGTTTCTATGGCTACACCTTC. The rearrangement links TRBV6-5 to TRBJ1-2; 8 nucleotides match TRBD1. The germline V gene encodes CDR1 MNHEY and CDR2 SVGAGI. The junction had 6 bases not matched to a gene; V was cut back by 5 bases and J by 4 bases. The CDR3 consists of 14 residues.

This rearrangement joins TRBV19 to TRBJ2-3; TRBD2 matches at 7 bases. The trim removed 1 base at V and 2 bases at J, leaving 9 bases unmatched. Germline lookup yields CDR1 LNHDA and CDR2 SQIVND (reference sequence). The CDR3 totals 17 residues. Written as DNA, the CDR3 is TGTGCCAGTAGTATAGGGGGGGGAGAGGAGGTCACAGATACGCAGTATTTT. It translates to CASSIGGGEEVTDTQYF.

The chain recombines TRBV7-9 with TRBJ2-1; TRBD2 matches at 9 bases. Germline V gives CDR1 SEHNR, CDR2 FQNEAQ (reference sequence). The CDR3 length is 15 residues. V dropped 5 bases and J dropped 2; count of bases not matched to a gene: 4. This CDR3 is CASSPAGGPYNEQFF. The CDR3 region has the DNA TGTGCCAGCAGCCCAGCGGGAGGACCCTACAATGAGCAGTTCTTC.

V is TRBV7-2 and J is TRBJ2-7; the D is unclear. Between the trimmed V and J ends, which lost 2 bases and 6 bases, there was a span of 14 bases. The CDR3 length is 14 residues. The germline V gene has CDR1 SGHTA and CDR2 FQGNSA. Here the CDR3 DNA reads TGTGCCAGCAGCTTAATCTTCTCCCCGGGCGAGCAGTACTTC. This translates into CASSLIFSPGEQYF.